This T cell receptor beta chain originates from a study of T cells in Graves' hyperthyroidism and ophthalmopathy. Study findings and constraints: Most clonotypes expanded in thyroid above 0.001 were likewise present in blood. Through a model of 13 V-J features, ophthalmopathy was separated from stable hyperthyroidism.

CDR3 size: 12 residues. The V gene end was trimmed by 6 bases and the J gene end by 8 bases; junction bases not matched to a gene: 8. Germline V gives CDR1 SQVTM, CDR2 ANQGSEA. This clonotype was seen more than once but under ten times. Its antigen is not identified. RNA transcripts served as the template for amplifying TCR beta CDR3 regions. RT-PCR in the first round (using the HTBI primer set) targeted the TCR CDR3. TCRdb processed the multiplex PCR reads anew with MiXCR; each CDR3 protein has one entry. The sample gives around 700,000 distinct CDR3 sequences, around 19% of which show up once; approximately 15% is in the top ten.

The TCR comes from a woman between 45 and 60 years old with Graves' hyperthyroidism that later progressed to Graves' ophthalmopathy. The sequenced sample was blood. The chain combines TRBV29-1 with TRBJ1-2; 8 bases fit TRBD1. The CDR3 sequence: CSVMDRVEGYTF. DNA for the CDR3: TGCAGCGTGATGGACAGGGTGGAAGGCTACACCTTC.